These T cell receptor beta chains were read from a single sample in a study of cytomegalovirus exposure and HLA in healthy donors. Sequenced by immunoSEQ multiplex PCR; TCRdb stores in-frame clones only, minus some. The table lists some 110,000 clones. The sample was PBMCs. The source of these receptors is a man aged 25-40 years in good health and CMV-seronegative. The CDR3 runs from the conserved cysteine through the conserved F or W. The D gene is left open where the match is weak.

V gene,D gene,J gene,CDR3 protein,CDR3 DNA
TRBV28,.,TRBJ1-5,CASSWGGYNQPQHF,TGTGCCAGCAGTTGGGGAGGGTACAATCAGCCCCAGCATTTT
TRBV27,.,TRBJ1-2,CASRFSGYYGYTF,TGTGCCAGCAGATTTTCGGGATACTATGGCTACACCTTC
TRBV10-1,TRBD1,TRBJ2-7,CASSGDRYSYEQYF,TGCGCCAGCAGTGGGGACAGGTACTCCTACGAGCAGTACTTC
TRBV9,.,TRBJ1-2,CASSGRRGAWDGYTF,TGTGCCAGCAGCGGGCGCCGGGGGGCTTGGGATGGCTACACCTTC
TRBV19,.,TRBJ1-2,CASSGNTRTVYGYTF,TGTGCCAGTAGTGGAAATACCAGGACAGTCTATGGCTACACCTTC
TRBV5-6,.,TRBJ1-2,CASSLANRGPNYGYTF,TGTGCCAGCAGCTTGGCCAATAGAGGGCCGAACTATGGCTACACCTTC
TRBV10-3,TRBD1,TRBJ1-5,CAISRTGGNQPQHF,TGTGCCATCAGTCGGACAGGGGGCAATCAGCCCCAGCATTTT
TRBV5-4,.,TRBJ1-2,CASSPAAQWENYGYTF,TGTGCCAGCAGCCCGGCCGCGCAGTGGGAGAACTATGGCTACACCTTC
TRBV14,.,TRBJ2-7,CASSQEDWDTPSYEQYF,TGTGCCAGCAGCCAAGAAGACTGGGACACTCCCTCCTACGAGCAGTACTTC
TRBV7-3,.,TRBJ2-1,CASSFSWRGPYNEQFF,TGTGCCAGCAGCTTCTCCTGGCGGGGGCCTTACAATGAGCAGTTCTTC
TRBV7-9,.,TRBJ1-4,CASSPAGRAGDEKLFF,TGTGCCAGCAGCCCAGCGGGGAGGGCGGGAGATGAAAAACTGTTTTTT
TRBV4-1,TRBD1,TRBJ2-1,CASSLQGAISNEQFF,TGCGCCAGCAGCCTTCAGGGGGCGATTTCAAATGAGCAGTTCTTC
TRBV5-1,.,TRBJ2-7,CASSGSGAGDYEQYF,TGCGCCAGCAGCGGCTCAGGGGCAGGGGACTACGAGCAGTACTTC
TRBV2,TRBD1,TRBJ1-4,CASSEAPRGPNEKLFF,TGTGCCAGCAGTGAAGCCCCCAGGGGGCCTAATGAAAAACTGTTTTTT
TRBV7-2,.,TRBJ1-3,CASSQSGVSAGNTIYF,TGTGCCAGCAGCCAATCGGGGGTTAGCGCTGGAAACACCATATATTTT
TRBV18,.,TRBJ1-6,CASSRDGENSPLHF,TGTGCCAGCTCGCGGGACGGGGAAAATTCACCCCTCCACTTT
TRBV7-2,.,TRBJ1-4,CASSSTGGSHEKLFF,TGTGCCAGCAGCTCGACGGGGGGCTCGCATGAAAAACTGTTTTTT
TRBV27,TRBD1,TRBJ1-2,CASSANRGHNGYTF,TGTGCCAGCAGTGCGAACAGGGGGCACAATGGCTACACCTTC
TRBV19,TRBD1,TRBJ2-5,CACFMTGGQETQYF,TGTGCCTGTTTTATGACAGGGGGTCAAGAGACCCAGTACTTC
TRBV5-6,.,TRBJ1-2,CASSPRPYSTSNYGYTF,TGTGCCAGCAGCCCGAGACCGTATAGCACCTCTAACTATGGCTACACCTTC
TRBV7-2,TRBD2,TRBJ2-5,CASSLDGGAETQYF,TGTGCCAGCAGCTTAGACGGGGGGGCCGAGACCCAGTACTTC
TRBV19,.,TRBJ2-7,CASSGRDSPYEQYF,TGTGCCAGTAGCGGGAGAGACAGTCCCTACGAGCAGTACTTC
TRBV6-6,.,TRBJ1-1,CASSFVPTGLSTEAFF,TGTGCCAGCAGTTTCGTACCAACAGGGCTGAGCACTGAAGCTTTCTTT
TRBV11-3,TRBD2,TRBJ2-1,CASSLNKRGEQSSYNEQFF,TGTGCCAGCAGCTTAAATAAGCGGGGGGAGCAAAGCTCCTACAATGAGCAGTTCTTC
TRBV6-4,TRBD2,TRBJ2-3,CASSLTSGGLTDTQYF,TGTGCCAGCAGTCTGACTAGCGGGGGGCTCACAGATACGCAGTATTTT
TRBV4-3,.,TRBJ2-7,CASSQDWSTAYKQYF,TGCGCCAGCAGCCAAGATTGGTCGACAGCCTACAAGCAGTACTTC
TRBV4-1,.,TRBJ1-5,CASSRQGNNQPQHF,TGCGCCAGCAGCCGCCAGGGTAACAATCAGCCCCAGCATTTT
TRBV19,TRBD1,TRBJ1-5,CASSIVDRSNQPQHF,TGTGCCAGTAGTATAGTGGACAGGAGCAATCAGCCCCAGCATTTT
TRBV4-3,TRBD2,TRBJ2-3,CASSQGQRGTDTQYF,TGCGCCAGCAGCCAAGGACAGCGGGGTACAGATACGCAGTATTTT
TRBV7-2,.,TRBJ2-7,CASSLDGGASSYEQYF,TGTGCCAGCAGCTTAGACGGTGGGGCCAGCTCCTACGAGCAGTACTTC
TRBV29-1,.,TRBJ1-1,CSVEVDGYTEAFF,TGCAGCGTTGAAGTCGACGGGTACACTGAAGCTTTCTTT
TRBV5-6,TRBD1,TRBJ1-5,CASSARDRDYQPQHF,TGTGCCAGCAGCGCACGGGACAGGGACTATCAGCCCCAGCATTTT
TRBV4-2,TRBD2,TRBJ2-3,CASSQEFLLAGGTDTQYF,TGTGCCAGCAGCCAAGAGTTCCTGCTAGCGGGGGGGACAGATACGCAGTATTTT
TRBV29-1,.,TRBJ1-1,CSAEDQGNTEAFF,TGCAGCGCTGAAGACCAGGGGAACACTGAAGCTTTCTTT
TRBV25-1,.,TRBJ2-7,CASSDSYEQYF,TGTGCCAGCAGTGATTCTTACGAGCAGTACTTC
TRBV6-5,.,TRBJ1-2,CASRKTAGSYGYTF,TGTGCCAGCAGGAAAACAGCGGGTAGCTATGGCTACACCTTC
TRBV7-2,TRBD1,TRBJ1-2,CASSEGGQKYFYGYTF,TGTGCCAGCAGCGAGGGGGGACAGAAATACTTCTATGGCTACACCTTC
TRBV7-9,TRBD2,TRBJ2-2,CASPYIAGANTGELFF,TGTGCCAGCCCCTATATAGCGGGGGCCAACACCGGGGAGCTGTTTTTT
TRBV4-1,.,TRBJ1-1,CASIAGGDTEAFF,TGCGCCAGCATCGCTGGCGGGGACACTGAAGCTTTCTTT
TRBV28,TRBD2,TRBJ2-1,CASSFGDLGGGANNEQFF,TGTGCCAGCAGTTTTGGGGATCTGGGCGGGGGGGCGAACAATGAGCAGTTCTTC
TRBV11-2,TRBD1,TRBJ2-7,CASSLVGGQGSYEQYF,TGTGCCAGCAGCCTAGTGGGTGGACAGGGCTCCTACGAGCAGTACTTC
TRBV15,.,TRBJ1-2,CATSRDYGADNYGYTF,TGTGCCACCAGCAGAGATTATGGAGCAGACAACTATGGCTACACCTTC
TRBV5-1,TRBD2,TRBJ2-3,CASSLSPSGPTDTQYF,TGCGCCAGCAGCTTGAGCCCTAGCGGACCCACAGATACGCAGTATTTT
TRBV6-5,TRBD1,TRBJ1-1,CASSYLQGTGTEAFF,TGTGCCAGCAGTTACCTACAGGGGACTGGGACTGAAGCTTTCTTT
TRBV5-1,.,TRBJ2-3,CASSLATGEADTQYF,TGCGCCAGCAGCTTGGCTACAGGGGAGGCAGATACGCAGTATTTT
TRBV5-5,TRBD1,TRBJ1-1,CASSLDRFSTEAFF,TGTGCCAGCAGCCTGGACAGGTTTTCCACTGAAGCTTTCTTT
TRBV2,.,TRBJ1-6,CASSAGFYNSPLHF,TGTGCCAGCAGCGCGGGGTTCTATAATTCACCCCTCCACTTT
TRBV5-1,TRBD1,TRBJ2-2,CASSQDRGPSAGELFF,TGCGCCAGCAGCCAGGACAGGGGCCCGAGTGCCGGGGAGCTGTTTTTT
TRBV11-2,.,TRBJ2-2,CASSLGTVNTGELFF,TGTGCCAGCAGCTTAGGGACAGTTAACACCGGGGAGCTGTTTTTT
TRBV6-5,TRBD1,TRBJ2-5,CASSYAGTGTEQYF,TGTGCCAGCAGTTACGCCGGGACAGGGACGGAGCAGTACTTC